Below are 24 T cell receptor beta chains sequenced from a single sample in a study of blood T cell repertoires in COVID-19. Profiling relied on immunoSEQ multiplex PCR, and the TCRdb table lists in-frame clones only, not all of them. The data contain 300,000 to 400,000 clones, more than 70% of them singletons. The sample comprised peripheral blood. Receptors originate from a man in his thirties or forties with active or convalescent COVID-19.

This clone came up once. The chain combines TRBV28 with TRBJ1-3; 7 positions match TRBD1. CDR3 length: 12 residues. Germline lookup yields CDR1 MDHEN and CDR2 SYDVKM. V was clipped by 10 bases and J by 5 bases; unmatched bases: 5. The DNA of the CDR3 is TGTGCCACAGGGACAGTCAGAAACACCATATATTTT. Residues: CATGTVRNTIYF.

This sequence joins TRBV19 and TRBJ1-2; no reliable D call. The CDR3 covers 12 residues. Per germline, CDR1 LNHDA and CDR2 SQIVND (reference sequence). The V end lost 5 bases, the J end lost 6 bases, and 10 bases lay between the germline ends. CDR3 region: CASSLSMDGYTF. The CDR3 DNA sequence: TGTGCCAGTAGTTTGAGTATGGATGGCTACACCTTC.

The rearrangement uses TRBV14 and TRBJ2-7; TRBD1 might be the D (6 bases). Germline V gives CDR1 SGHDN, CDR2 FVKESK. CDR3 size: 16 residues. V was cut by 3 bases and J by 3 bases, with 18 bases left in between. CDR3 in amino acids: CASSQRPGALHYEQYF. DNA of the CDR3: TGTGCCAGCAGCCAGAGGCCAGGGGCGCTACACTACGAGCAGTACTTC.

CDR3 sequence: CASSLGIAGVETQYF. In DNA, the CDR3 is TGTGCCAGCAGCTTAGGGATAGCGGGAGTAGAGACCCAGTACTTC. The genes are TRBV7-2 and TRBJ2-5, with 9 nucleotides matching TRBD2. Germline CDR1 reads SGHTA; CDR2 reads FQGNSA. With V trimmed by 1 base and J by 4 bases, 4 bases remained unmatched. There are 15 residues in the CDR3.

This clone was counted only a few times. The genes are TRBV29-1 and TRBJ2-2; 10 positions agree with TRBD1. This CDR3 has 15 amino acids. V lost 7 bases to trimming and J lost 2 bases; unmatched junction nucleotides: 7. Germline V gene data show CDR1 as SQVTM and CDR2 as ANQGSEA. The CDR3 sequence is CSGSMTGGNTGELFF. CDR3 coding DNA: TGCAGCGGTTCGATGACAGGGGGCAACACCGGGGAGCTGTTTTTT.

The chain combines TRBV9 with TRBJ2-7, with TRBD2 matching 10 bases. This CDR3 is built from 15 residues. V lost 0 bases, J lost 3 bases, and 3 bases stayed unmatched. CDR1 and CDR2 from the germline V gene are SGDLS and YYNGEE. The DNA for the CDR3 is TGTGCCAGCAGCGTAGTAGCGGGGGGTAACTACGAGCAGTACTTC. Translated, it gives CASSVVAGGNYEQYF.

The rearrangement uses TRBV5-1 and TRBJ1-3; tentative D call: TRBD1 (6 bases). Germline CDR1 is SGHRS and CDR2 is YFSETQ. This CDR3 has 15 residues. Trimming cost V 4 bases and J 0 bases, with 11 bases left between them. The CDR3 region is CASSRQGGSGNTIYF. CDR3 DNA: TGCGCCAGCAGCCGCCAAGGGGGCTCTGGAAACACCATATATTTT.

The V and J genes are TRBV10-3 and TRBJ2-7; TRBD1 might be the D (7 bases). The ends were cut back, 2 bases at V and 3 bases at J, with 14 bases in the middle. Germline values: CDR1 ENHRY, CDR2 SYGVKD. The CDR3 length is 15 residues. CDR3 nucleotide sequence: TGTGCCATCAGTGAGGGTGCAGGGGGGTACTACGAGCAGTACTTC. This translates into CAISEGAGGYYEQYF.

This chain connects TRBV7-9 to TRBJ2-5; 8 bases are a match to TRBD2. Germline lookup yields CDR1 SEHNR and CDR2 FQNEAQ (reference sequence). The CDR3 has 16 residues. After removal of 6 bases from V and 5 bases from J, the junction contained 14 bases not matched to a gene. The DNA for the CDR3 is TGTGCCAGCAGAAGAGGCGAGCGGGAGCTCAGGGAGACCCAGTACTTC. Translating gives CASRRGERELRETQYF.

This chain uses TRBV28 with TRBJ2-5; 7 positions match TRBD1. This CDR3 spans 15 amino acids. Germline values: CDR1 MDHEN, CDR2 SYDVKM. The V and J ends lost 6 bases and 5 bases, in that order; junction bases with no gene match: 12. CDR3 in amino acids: CASSATLHRGETQYF. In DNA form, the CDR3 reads TGTGCCAGCAGCGCCACTCTTCACAGGGGTGAGACCCAGTACTTC.

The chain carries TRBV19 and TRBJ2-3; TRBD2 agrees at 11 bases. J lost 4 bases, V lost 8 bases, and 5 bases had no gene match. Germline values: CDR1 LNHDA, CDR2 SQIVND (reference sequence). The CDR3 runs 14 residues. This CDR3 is CASYSGGASDTQYF. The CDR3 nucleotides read TGTGCCAGTTATAGCGGGGGGGCGTCAGATACGCAGTATTTT. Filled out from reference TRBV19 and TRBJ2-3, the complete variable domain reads DGGITQSPKYLFRKEGQNVTLSCEQNLNHDAMYWYRQDPGQGLRLIYYSQIVNDFQKGDIAEGYSVSREKKESFPLTVTSAQKNPTAFYLCASYSGGASDTQYFGPGTRLTVL.

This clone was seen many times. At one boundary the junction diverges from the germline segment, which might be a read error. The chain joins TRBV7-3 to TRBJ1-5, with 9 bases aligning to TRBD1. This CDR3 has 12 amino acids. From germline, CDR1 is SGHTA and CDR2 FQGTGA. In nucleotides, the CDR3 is TGTGCCAGCAGCTCACGGGGGACAGGGAAACCCTTT. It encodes CASSSRGTGKPF. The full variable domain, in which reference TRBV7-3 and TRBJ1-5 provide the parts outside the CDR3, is GAGVSQTPSNKVTEKGKYVELRCDPISGHTALYWYRQSLGQGPEFLIYFQGTGAADDSGLPNDRFFAVRPEGSVSTLKIQRTERGDSAVYLCASSSRGTGKPFGDGTRLSIL.

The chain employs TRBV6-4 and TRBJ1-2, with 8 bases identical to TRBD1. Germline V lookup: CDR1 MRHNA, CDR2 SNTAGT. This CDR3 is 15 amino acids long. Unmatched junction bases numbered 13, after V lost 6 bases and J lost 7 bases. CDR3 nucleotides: TGTGCCAGCAGCCCTCTCCCGACAGGGGAGGGTGGCTACACCTTC. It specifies CASSPLPTGEGGYTF.

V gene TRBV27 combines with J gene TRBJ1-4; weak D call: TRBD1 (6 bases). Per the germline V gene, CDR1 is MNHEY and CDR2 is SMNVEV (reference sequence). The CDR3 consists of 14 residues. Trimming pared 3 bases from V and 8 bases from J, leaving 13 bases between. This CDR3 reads CASSFRGNREKLFF. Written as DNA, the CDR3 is TGTGCCAGCAGTTTCAGGGGAAATCGGGAAAAACTGTTTTTT.

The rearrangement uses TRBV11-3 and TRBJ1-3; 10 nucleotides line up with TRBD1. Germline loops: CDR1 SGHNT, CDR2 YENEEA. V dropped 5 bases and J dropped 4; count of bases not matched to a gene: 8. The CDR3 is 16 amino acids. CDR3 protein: CASSHHGGQGGNTIYF. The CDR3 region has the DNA TGTGCCAGCAGCCACCACGGGGGACAGGGGGGAAACACCATATATTTT.

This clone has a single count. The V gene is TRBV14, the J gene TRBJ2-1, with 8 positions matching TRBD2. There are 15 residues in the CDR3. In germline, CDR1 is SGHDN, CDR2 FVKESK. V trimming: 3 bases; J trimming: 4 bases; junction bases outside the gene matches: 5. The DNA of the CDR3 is TGTGCCAGCAGCCACGGGGGGGCCGGATACAATGAGCAGTTCTTC. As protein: CASSHGGAGYNEQFF. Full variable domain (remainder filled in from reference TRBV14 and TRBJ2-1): EAGVTQFPSHSVIEKGQTVTLRCDPISGHDNLYWYRRVMGKEIKFLLHFVKESKQDESGMPNNRFLAERTGGTYSTLKVQPAELEDSGVYFCASSHGGAGYNEQFFGPGTRLTVL.

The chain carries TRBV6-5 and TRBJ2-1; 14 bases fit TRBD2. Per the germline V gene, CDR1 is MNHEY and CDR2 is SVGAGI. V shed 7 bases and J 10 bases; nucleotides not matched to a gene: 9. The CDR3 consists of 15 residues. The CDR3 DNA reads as TGTGCCAGCACTGGGACTAGCGGGAGATTGAACGAGCAGTTCTTC. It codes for CASTGTSGRLNEQFF.

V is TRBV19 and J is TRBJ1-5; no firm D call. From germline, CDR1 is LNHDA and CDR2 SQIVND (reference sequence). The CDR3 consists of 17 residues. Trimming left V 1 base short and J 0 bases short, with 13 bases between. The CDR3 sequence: CASSIVRGSYSNQPQHF. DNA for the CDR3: TGTGCCAGTAGTATAGTTCGAGGTTCCTATAGCAATCAGCCCCAGCATTTT.

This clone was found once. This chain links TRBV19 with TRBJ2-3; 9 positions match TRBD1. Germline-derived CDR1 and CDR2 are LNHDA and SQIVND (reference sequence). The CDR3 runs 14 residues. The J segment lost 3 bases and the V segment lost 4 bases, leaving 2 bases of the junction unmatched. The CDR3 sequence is CASSNRGRTDTQYF. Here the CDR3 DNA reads TGTGCCAGTAGTAACAGGGGGCGGACAGATACGCAGTATTTT.

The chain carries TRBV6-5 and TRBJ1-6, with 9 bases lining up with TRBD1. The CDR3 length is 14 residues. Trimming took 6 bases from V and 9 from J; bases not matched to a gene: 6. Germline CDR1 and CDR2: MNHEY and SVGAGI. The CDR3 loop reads CASSRPTGGSPLHF. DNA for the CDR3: TGTGCCAGCAGCCGACCGACAGGGGGTTCACCCCTCCACTTT.

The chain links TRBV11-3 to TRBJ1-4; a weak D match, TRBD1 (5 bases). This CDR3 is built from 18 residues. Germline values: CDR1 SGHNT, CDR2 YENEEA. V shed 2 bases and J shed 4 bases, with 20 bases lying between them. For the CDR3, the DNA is TGTGCCAGCAGCTTAACCCCCAAGGACACAACTCTTAATGAAAAACTGTTTTTT. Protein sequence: CASSLTPKDTTLNEKLFF.

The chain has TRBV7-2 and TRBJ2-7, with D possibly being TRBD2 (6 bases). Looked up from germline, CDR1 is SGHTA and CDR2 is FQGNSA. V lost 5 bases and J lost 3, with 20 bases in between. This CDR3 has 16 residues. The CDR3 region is CASSPEGAPLFYEQYF. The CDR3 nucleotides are TGTGCCAGCAGCCCGGAGGGCGCCCCGTTATTCTACGAGCAGTACTTC. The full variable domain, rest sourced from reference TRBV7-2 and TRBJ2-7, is GAGVSQSPSNKVTEKGKDVELRCDPISGHTALYWYRQSLGQGLEFLIYFQGNSAPDKSGLPSDRFSAERTGGSVSTLTIQRTQQEDSAVYLCASSPEGAPLFYEQYFGPGTRLTVT.

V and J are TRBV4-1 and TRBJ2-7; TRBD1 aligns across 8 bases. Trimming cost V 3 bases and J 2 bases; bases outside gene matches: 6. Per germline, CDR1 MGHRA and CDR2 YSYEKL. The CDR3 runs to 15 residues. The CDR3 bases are TGCGCCAGCAGCCAGAGCCGGGACAGGCCCTACGAGCAGTACTTC. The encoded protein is CASSQSRDRPYEQYF.

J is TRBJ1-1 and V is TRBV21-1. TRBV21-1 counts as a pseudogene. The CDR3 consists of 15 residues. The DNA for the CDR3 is TGTGCCAGCAGCAAACGGGGGGGCGCCGACACTGAAGCTTTCTTT. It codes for CASSKRGGADTEAFF.